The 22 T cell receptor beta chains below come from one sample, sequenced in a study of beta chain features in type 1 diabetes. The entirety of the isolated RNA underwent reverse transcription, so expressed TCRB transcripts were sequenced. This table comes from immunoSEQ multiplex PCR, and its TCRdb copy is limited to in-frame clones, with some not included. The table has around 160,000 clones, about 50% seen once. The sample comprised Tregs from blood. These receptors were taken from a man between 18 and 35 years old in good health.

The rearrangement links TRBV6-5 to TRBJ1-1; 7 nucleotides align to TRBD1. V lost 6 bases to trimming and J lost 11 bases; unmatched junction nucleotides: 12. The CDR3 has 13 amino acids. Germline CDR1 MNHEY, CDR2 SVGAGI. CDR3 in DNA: TGTGCCAGCAGCTACCGACAGGGACTCGGCGCTTTCTTT. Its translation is CASSYRQGLGAFF.

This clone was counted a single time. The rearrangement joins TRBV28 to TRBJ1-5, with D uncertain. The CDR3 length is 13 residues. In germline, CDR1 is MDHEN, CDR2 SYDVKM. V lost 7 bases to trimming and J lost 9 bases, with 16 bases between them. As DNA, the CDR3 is TGTGCCAGCAAACCGGGCTTGGAGGGGCCCCAGCATTTT. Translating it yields CASKPGLEGPQHF.

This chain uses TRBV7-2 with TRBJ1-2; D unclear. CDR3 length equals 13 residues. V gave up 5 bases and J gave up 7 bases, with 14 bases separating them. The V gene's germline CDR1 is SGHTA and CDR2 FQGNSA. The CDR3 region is CASSPQSPSGYTF. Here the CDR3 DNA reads TGTGCCAGCAGCCCTCAGTCTCCCAGTGGCTACACCTTC.

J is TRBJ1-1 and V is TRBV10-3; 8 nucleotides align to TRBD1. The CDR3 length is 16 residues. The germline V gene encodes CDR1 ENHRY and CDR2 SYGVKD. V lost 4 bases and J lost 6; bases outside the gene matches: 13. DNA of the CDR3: TGTGCCATCAGTGGGTACTTACAGGGGGAGACCGCTGAAGCTTTCTTT. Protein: CAISGYLQGETAEAFF.

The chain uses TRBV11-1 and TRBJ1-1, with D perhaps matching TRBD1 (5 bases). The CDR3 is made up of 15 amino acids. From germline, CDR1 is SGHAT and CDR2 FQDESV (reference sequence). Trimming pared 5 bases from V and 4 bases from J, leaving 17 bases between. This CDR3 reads CASSPYLSGGTEAFF. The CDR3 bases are TGTGCCAGCAGCCCTTATCTGAGCGGGGGCACTGAAGCTTTCTTT.

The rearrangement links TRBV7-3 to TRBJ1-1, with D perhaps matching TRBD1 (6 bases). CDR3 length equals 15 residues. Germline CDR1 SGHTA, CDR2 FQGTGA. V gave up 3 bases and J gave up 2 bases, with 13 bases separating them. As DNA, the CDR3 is TGTGCCAGCAGCTTGCACGGACAGCCAAACACTGAAGCTTTCTTT. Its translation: CASSLHGQPNTEAFF.

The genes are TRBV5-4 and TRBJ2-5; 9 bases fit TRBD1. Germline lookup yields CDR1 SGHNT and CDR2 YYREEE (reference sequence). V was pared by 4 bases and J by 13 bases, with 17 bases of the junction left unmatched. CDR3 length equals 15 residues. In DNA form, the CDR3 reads TGTGCCAGCAGCAGGGACAGGGAAACTCAGGGTGTACGGTACTTC. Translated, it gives CASSRDRETQGVRYF. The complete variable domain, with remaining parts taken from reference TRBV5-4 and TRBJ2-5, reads ETGVTQSPTHLIKTRGQQVTLRCSSQSGHNTVSWYQQALGQGPQFIFQYYREEENGRGNFPPRFSGLQFPNYSSELNVNALELDDSALYLCASSRDRETQGVRYFGPGTRLLVL.

This chain's CDR3 is CASSLDGRPYNEQFF. CDR3 bases: TGTGCCAGCAGCTTAGACGGGAGGCCCTACAATGAGCAGTTCTTC. The chain carries TRBV7-2 and TRBJ2-1, with 7 bases that match TRBD2. V was clipped by 1 base and J by 2 bases; unmatched bases: 2. CDR1 is SGHTA and CDR2 is FQGNSA in the germline V gene. This CDR3 has 15 amino acids. The full variable domain, rest sourced from reference TRBV7-2 and TRBJ2-1, is GAGVSQSPSNKVTEKGKDVELRCDPISGHTALYWYRQSLGQGLEFLIYFQGNSAPDKSGLPSDRFSAERTGGSVSTLTIQRTQQEDSAVYLCASSLDGRPYNEQFFGPGTRLTVL.

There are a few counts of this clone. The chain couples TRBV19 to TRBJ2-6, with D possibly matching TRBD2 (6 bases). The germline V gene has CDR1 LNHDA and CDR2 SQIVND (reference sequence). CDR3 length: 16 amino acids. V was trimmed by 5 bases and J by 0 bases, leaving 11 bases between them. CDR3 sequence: CASSFYGGSGANVLTF. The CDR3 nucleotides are TGTGCCAGTAGTTTTTACGGGGGCTCTGGGGCCAACGTCCTGACTTTC.

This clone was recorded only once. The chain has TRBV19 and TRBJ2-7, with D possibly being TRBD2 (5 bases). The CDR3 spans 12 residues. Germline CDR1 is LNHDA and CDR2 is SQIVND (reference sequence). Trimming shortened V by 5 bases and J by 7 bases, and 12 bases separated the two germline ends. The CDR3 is CASSLDRGEQYF. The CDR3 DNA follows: TGTGCCAGTAGTCTCGACCGGGGTGAGCAGTACTTC.

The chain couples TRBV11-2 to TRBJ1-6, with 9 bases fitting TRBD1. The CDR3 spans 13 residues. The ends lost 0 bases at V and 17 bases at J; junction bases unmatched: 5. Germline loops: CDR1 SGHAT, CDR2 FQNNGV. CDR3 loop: CASSLEGQGIFHF. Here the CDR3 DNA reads TGTGCCAGCAGCTTAGAGGGACAGGGTATCTTCCACTTT.

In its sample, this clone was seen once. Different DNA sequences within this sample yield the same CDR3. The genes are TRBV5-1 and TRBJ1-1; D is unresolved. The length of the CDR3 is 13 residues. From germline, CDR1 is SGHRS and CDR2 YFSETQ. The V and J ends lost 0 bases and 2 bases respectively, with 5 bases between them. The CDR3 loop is CASSLAVNTEAFF. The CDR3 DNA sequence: TGCGCCAGCAGCTTGGCCGTAAACACTGAAGCTTTCTTT.

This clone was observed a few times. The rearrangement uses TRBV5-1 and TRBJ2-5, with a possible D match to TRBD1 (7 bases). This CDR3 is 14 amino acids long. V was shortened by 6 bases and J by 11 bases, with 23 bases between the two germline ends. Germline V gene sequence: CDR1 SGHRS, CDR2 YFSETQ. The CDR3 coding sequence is TGCGCCAGCACCCCATCATCGGACAGGAGGGAGCAGTACTTC. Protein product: CASTPSSDRREQYF.

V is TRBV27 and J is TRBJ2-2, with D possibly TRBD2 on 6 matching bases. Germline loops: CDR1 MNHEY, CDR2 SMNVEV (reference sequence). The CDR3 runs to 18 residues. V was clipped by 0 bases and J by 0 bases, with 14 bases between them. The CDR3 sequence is CASSLSRGAGTNTGELFF. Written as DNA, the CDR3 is TGTGCCAGCAGTTTATCTCGGGGAGCGGGTACGAACACCGGGGAGCTGTTTTTT.

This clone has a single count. CDR3 in DNA: TGTGCCAGCAGTTTACACGGACAGGGAGGGAATGAGCAGTTCTTC. Encoded protein: CASSLHGQGGNEQFF. This sequence joins TRBV28 and TRBJ2-1; D possibly corresponds to TRBD1 (8 bases). V lost 2 bases, J lost 7 bases, and 15 bases lay in between. The CDR3 totals 15 residues. The V gene's germline CDR1 is MDHEN and CDR2 SYDVKM.

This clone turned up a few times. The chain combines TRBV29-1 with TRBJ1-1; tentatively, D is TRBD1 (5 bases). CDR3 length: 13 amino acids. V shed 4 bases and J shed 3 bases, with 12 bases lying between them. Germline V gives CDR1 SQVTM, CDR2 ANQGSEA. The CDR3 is CSVARTPDTEAFF. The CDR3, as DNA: TGCAGCGTTGCCCGGACACCGGACACTGAAGCTTTCTTT.

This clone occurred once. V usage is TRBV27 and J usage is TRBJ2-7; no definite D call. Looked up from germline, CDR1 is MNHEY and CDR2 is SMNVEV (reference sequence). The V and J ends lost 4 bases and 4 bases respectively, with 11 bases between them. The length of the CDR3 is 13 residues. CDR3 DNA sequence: TGTGCCAGCAGTTCAGTTCAGAAATACGAGCAGTACTTC. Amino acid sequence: CASSSVQKYEQYF.

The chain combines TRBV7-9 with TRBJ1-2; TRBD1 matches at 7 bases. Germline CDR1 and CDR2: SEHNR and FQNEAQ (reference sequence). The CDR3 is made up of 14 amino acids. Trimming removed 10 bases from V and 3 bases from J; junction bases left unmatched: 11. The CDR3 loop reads CATLTGDPHYGYTF. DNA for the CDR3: TGTGCCACTCTCACAGGGGATCCCCACTATGGCTACACCTTC.

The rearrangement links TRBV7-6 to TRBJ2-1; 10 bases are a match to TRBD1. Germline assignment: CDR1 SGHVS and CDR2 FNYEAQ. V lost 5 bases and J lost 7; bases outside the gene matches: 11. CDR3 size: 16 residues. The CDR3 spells CASSPVRQGATNEQFF. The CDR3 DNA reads TGTGCCAGCAGCCCAGTTCGACAGGGGGCGACGAATGAGCAGTTCTTC.

CDR3 amino acids: CAAGKDGSSYEQYF. The CDR3 nucleotides read TGTGCCGCCGGAAAGGACGGGAGCTCCTACGAGCAGTACTTC. The rearrangement joins TRBV10-3 to TRBJ2-7; D is possibly TRBD2 (6 bases). The V and J ends lost 11 bases and 0 bases respectively, with 17 bases between them. There are 14 residues in the CDR3. In germline, CDR1 is ENHRY, CDR2 SYGVKD.

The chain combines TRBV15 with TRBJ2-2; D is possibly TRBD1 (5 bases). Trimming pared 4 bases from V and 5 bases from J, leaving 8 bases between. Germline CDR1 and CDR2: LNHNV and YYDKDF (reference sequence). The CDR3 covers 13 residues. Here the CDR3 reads CATSIRATGELFF. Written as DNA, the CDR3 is TGTGCCACCAGCATCAGGGCTACCGGGGAGCTGTTTTTT.

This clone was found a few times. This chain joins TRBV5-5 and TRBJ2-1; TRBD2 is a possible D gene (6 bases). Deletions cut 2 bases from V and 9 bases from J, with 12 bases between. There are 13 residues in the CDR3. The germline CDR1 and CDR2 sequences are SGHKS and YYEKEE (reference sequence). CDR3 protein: CASSFQVGGEQFF. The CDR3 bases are TGTGCCAGCAGCTTCCAAGTGGGGGGTGAGCAGTTCTTC.